This entry describes one T cell receptor beta chain. This entry comes from a study of blood T cell repertoires in COVID-19. Study-level background: Spain, Italy and the United States supplied samples that represented acute and convalescent COVID-19. From T cells, B-cell-depleted T cells, or PBMCs came the material, which was cDNA or gDNA.

The germline V gene encodes CDR1 SGHRS and CDR2 YFSETQ. The CDR3 loop spans 15 amino acids. V gave up 3 bases and J gave up 1 base, with 10 bases separating them. Authors' processing steps: How many nucleated cells were present was estimated from reference gene primer amplification. Profiled with immunoSEQ multiplex PCR; TCRdb holds only in-frame clones, not every one. V and J calls and clone size come straight from that table; D and trimming were deduced from the DNA. The sample includes hundreds of thousands of clones, around 90% of them seen just once. V and J are TRBV5-1 and TRBJ1-4; a possible D gene is TRBD1 (6 bases). Sequencing input: peripheral blood. The receptor was isolated from a human donor in a cohort sampled during active COVID-19. Here the CDR3 reads CASSSQGLTNEKLFF. Here the CDR3 DNA reads TGCGCCAGCAGCTCGCAGGGGCTAACTAATGAAAAACTGTTTTTT.